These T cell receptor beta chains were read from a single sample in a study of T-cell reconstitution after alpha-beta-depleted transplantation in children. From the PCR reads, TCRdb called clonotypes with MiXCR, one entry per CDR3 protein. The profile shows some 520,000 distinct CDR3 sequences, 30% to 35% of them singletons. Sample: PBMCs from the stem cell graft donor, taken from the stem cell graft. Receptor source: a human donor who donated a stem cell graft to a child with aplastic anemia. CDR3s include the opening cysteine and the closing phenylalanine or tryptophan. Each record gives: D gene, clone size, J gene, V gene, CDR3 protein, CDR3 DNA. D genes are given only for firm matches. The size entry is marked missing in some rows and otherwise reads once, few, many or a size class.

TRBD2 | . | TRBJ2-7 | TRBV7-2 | CASSLASGRDEQYF | TGTGCCAGCAGCTTAGCTAGCGGGAGGGACGAGCAGTACTTC
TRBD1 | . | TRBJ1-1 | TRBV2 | CAWGTDLNTEAFF | TGTGCCTGGGGGACAGATCTGAACACTGAAGCTTTCTTT
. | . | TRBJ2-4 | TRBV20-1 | CSALWGAATKNIQYF | TGCAGTGCTTTATGGGGGGCTGCAACCAAAAACATTCAGTACTTC
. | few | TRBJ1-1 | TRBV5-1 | CASSSDGTPNTEAFF | TGCGCCAGCAGCTCAGACGGGACACCCAACACTGAAGCTTTCTTT
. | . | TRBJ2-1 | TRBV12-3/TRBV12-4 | CASSHEARLYNEQFF | TGTGCCAGCAGCCACGAGGCCCGCCTTTACAATGAGCAGTTCTTC
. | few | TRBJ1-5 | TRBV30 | CAWSPYGGAQPQHF | TGTGCCTGGAGTCCTTACGGGGGGGCCCAGCCCCAGCATTTT
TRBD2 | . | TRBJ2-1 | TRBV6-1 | CASNTGTSGSNEQFF | TGTGCCAGCAATACCGGGACTAGCGGTTCCAATGAGCAGTTCTTC
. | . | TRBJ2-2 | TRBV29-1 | CSVGDRTPGELFF | TGCAGCGTTGGAGATCGAACCCCCGGGGAGCTGTTTTTT
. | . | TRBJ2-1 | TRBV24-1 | CATSDSRLAPAYEQFF | TGTGCCACCAGTGACTCAAGACTTGCACCGGCCTACGAGCAGTTCTTC
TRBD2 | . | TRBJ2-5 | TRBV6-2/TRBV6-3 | CASKAGGPGETQYF | TGTGCCAGCAAGGCGGGAGGGCCTGGAGAGACCCAGTACTTC
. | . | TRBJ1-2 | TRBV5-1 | CASSRDRQNAYGYTF | TGCGCCAGCAGCCGCGACCGACAGAATGCATATGGCTACACCTTC
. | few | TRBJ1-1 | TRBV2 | CASSDLGPTEAFF | TGTGCCAGCAGTGATCTGGGGCCCACTGAAGCTTTCTTT
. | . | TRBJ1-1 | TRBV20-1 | CSARSAANTEAFF | TGCAGTGCTAGGTCTGCAGCGAACACTGAAGCTTTCTTT
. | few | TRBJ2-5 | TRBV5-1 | CASSLTGYQETQYF | TGCGCCAGCAGCCTTACAGGGTACCAAGAGACCCAGTACTTC
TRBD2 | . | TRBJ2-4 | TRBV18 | CASSPLGGASKNIQYF | TGTGCCAGCTCACCTTTGGGAGGGGCTTCCAAAAACATTCAGTACTTC
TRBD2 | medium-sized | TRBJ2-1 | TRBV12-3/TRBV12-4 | CASSSLAGESNEQFF | TGTGCCAGCAGCTCACTTGCGGGAGAATCAAATGAGCAGTTCTTC
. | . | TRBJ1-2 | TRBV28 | CASSGEPWYGYTF | TGTGCCAGCAGTGGAGAACCCTGGTATGGCTACACCTTC
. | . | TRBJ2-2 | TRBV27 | CASSLIGGTGELFF | TGTGCCAGCAGTTTAATAGGGGGCACCGGGGAGCTGTTTTTT
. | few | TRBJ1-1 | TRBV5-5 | CASSPRWGQVGTEAFF | TGTGCCAGCAGCCCCCGCTGGGGGCAGGTCGGCACTGAAGCTTTCTTT
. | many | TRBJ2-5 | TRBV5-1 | CASSLRVAETQYF | TGCGCCAGCAGCTTGCGGGTGGCAGAGACCCAGTACTTC
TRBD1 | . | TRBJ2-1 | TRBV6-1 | CASSQPGTGAPREFF | TGTGCCAGCAGCCAGCCCGGGACAGGGGCCCCACGGGAGTTCTTC
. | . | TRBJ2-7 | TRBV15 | CATSRGLGLYEQYF | TGTGCCACCAGCAGAGGTCTGGGTCTCTACGAGCAGTACTTC
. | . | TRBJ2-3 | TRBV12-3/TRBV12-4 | CASFQGRGNTQYF | TGTGCCAGCTTTCAGGGAAGGGGGAATACGCAGTATTTT
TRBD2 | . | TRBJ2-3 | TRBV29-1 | CSAASGSWDTQYF | TGCAGCGCCGCTAGCGGGAGCTGGGATACGCAGTATTTT
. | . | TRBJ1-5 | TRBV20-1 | CSAKERVGGGVGNQPQHF | TGCAGTGCCAAGGAGCGGGTAGGAGGAGGGGTGGGCAATCAGCCCCAGCATTTT
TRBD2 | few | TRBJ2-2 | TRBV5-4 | CASSPTSATGELFF | TGTGCCAGCAGCCCGACTAGCGCGACCGGGGAGCTGTTTTTT
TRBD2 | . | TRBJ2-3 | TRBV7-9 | CASRQREIEGQYF | TGTGCCAGCCGACAGCGGGAGATTGAGGGGCAGTATTTT
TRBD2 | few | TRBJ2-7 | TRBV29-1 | CSVESPGPPGLAGGTYEQYF | TGCAGCGTCGAGTCCCCAGGACCACCGGGACTAGCGGGTGGAACCTACGAGCAGTACTTC
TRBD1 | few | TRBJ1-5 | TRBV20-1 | CSAREPGQQNQPQHF | TGCAGTGCTAGAGAACCGGGACAGCAAAATCAGCCCCAGCATTTT
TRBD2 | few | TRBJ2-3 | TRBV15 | CATSSSGGRADTQYF | TGTGCCACCAGCAGCTCGGGAGGGCGAGCAGATACGCAGTATTTT
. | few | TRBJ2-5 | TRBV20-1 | CSARLPHTAILPETQYF | TGCAGTGCTAGGCTCCCGCACACCGCGATACTCCCAGAGACCCAGTACTTC
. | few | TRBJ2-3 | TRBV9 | CASSVVETDTQYF | TGTGCCAGCAGCGTAGTGGAGACAGATACGCAGTATTTT
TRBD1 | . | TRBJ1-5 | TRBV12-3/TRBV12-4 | CASGPGTGVGQPQHF | TGTGCCAGCGGCCCCGGGACAGGGGTAGGTCAGCCCCAGCATTTT
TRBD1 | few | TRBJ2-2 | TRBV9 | CASSGLGQVNTGELFF | TGTGCCAGCAGCGGACTTGGACAGGTCAACACCGGGGAGCTGTTTTTT
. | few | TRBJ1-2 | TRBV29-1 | CSAKDIESYTF | TGCAGCGCCAAGGACATCGAAAGCTACACCTTC
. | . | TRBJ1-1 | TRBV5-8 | CASSFLEAFF | TGTGCCAGCAGCTTCCTTGAAGCTTTCTTT
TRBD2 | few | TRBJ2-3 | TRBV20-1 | CSAITNRAGDRDTQYF | TGCAGTGCCATCACGAACCGGGCGGGAGACAGAGATACGCAGTATTTT
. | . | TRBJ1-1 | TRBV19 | CASAFGSHTEAFF | TGTGCCAGTGCGTTTGGATCCCACACTGAAGCTTTCTTT
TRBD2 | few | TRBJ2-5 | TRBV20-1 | CSASPSGNGETQYF | TGCAGTGCTAGTCCTAGCGGGAATGGGGAGACCCAGTACTTC
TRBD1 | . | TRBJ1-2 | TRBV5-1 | CASSPGQGMDGYTF | TGCGCCAGCAGCCCGGGACAGGGGATGGATGGCTACACCTTC
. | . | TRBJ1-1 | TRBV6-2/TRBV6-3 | CAGSYLTEAFF | TGTGCCGGCAGTTACCTCACTGAAGCTTTCTTT
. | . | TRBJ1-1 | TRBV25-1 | CASSELGGDTEAFF | TGTGCCAGCAGTGAATTAGGGGGGGACACTGAAGCTTTCTTT